This is a list of T cell receptor beta chains from one sample in a study of brain metastases from non-small cell lung cancer. Some clones are missing from TCRdb's copy, which holds only in-frame ones; the method was immunoSEQ multiplex PCR. The sample records roughly 14,000 clones, over 75% being singletons. The sequenced material came from primary lung tumor tissue. These receptors were obtained from a donor older than 35 with non-small cell lung cancer. Both conserved end residues are trimmed from each CDR3.

TRBV6-5	ASSYGGTSETQY
TRBV10-1	ARAPGGRNQPQH
TRBV5-1	ASSSGQSHNEQF
TRBV6-5	ASSPTGTYGYT
TRBV4-3	ASSQDRGQPQH
TRBV6-5	ASSYAGLGLGAQY
TRBV7-8	ASSLRQGRNTEAF
TRBV4-3	ASSPGTSGAGGWETQY
TRBV9	ASSYNGQGNTEAF
TRBV5-6	ASSSGRSSYNSPLH
TRBV5-8	ASSSEGRYGQPQH
TRBV10-3	AISESGTGNTEAF
TRBV2	ASRGGYSSYGYT
TRBV2	ASSYRQGTYEQY
TRBV30	AWRGQGREKLF
TRBV10-3	AISPTSGVGDTQY
TRBV6-5	ASSYVAGSIGYT
TRBV4-1	ASHTRDMNTEAF
TRBV9	ASSAVSSDNEQF
TRBV6-5	ASSYSIEEKLF
TRBV6-5	ASSPGLNEKLF
TRBV7-9	ASSLSGYT
TRBV12-3/TRBV12-4	ASSLSSAYEQY
TRBV18	ASSLYGTGSSGANVLT
TRBV18	ASSSGNRGKNTEAF
TRBV4-1	ASSQDGLGGDYGYT
TRBV4-2	ASSQDLKGGAVQF
TRBV29-1	SVGYGTSGGDQF
TRBV5-6	ASSLRAGNTEAF
TRBV6-2/TRBV6-3	ASSGTNNQPQH
TRBV21-1	ASSNPSGGDGYGYT
TRBV18	ASSPMPGANIQY
TRBV6-1	ASSELGLAGALEF
TRBV14	ASSQDFGSPNYGYT
TRBV20-1	SAFTGTRDF
TRBV12-3/TRBV12-4	ASSLPGFHEQY
TRBV7-2	ASSSDRIYGYT
TRBV3-1/TRBV3-2	ASSQDLLQPQH
TRBV5-1	ASTRDSASGGYT
TRBV2	ASIGDSRLNSPLH
TRBV7-6	ASVPGANTEAF
TRBV15	ATSRDQGNETF
TRBV3-1/TRBV3-2	ASSPDRINEKLF